This TCR beta chain was identified in a study of breast tumors, draining lymph nodes, adjacent tissues. Overall study results and limits: Tumors had less TCR diversity than lymph nodes, more than nontumor tissue. Findings are consistent with lymph node origin and intratumoral expansion of most tumor T cells.

Each CDR3 protein is one row after TCRdb ran MiXCR on the multiplex PCR reads. The sample consists of 170,000 or so distinct CDR3 sequences, around a third of them appearing once. Axillary draining lymph nodes of breast cancer patients supplied the node samples. This clonotype has a count of ten or more. Antigen specificity is unknown. V dropped 0 bases and J dropped 0 bases, with 9 bases sitting between them. Germline assignment: CDR1 MGHRA and CDR2 YSYEKL. CDR3 length: 15 amino acids. The sequence was obtained from a female donor with breast cancer. Some clones in this sample may be carry-over from other donors' samples. Material for sequencing was axillary lymph node tissue. The chain employs TRBV4-1 and TRBJ2-7; no clear D gene. The CDR3 region has the DNA TGCGCCAGCAGCCAAGATGCACAGAGCTCCTACGAGCAGTACTTC. This gives the protein CASSQDAQSSYEQYF.